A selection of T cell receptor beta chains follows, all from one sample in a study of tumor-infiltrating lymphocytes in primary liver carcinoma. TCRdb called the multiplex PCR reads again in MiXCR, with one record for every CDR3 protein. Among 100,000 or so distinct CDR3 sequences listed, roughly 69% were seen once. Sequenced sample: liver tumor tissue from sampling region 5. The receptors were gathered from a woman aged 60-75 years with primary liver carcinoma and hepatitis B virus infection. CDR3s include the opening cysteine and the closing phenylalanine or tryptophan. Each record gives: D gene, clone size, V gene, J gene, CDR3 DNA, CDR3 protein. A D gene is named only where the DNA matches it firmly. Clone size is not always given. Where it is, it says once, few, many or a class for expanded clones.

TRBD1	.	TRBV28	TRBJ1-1	TGTGCCAGCAGTTTATGGTGGGAGGGGGGGGGACAGAGGCCCTCCATGAACACTGAAGCTTTCTTT	CASSLWWEGGGQRPSMNTEAFF
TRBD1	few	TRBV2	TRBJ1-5	TGTGCCAGCAGTGAACGACCTCAGGGGGATCAGCCCCAGCATTTT	CASSERPQGDQPQHF
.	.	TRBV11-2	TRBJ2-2	TGTGCCAGCAGTTTACCCGGACATGGGGGTACCGGGGAGCTGTTTTTT	CASSLPGHGGTGELFF
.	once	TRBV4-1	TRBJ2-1	TGCACCAGCAGCCCGATGGTGGGCGGCGGAGGCTCCTACAATGAGCAGTTCTTC	CTSSPMVGGGGSYNEQFF
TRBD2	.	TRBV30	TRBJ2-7	TGTGCCTCGAGTATCGGAAGCTTGAGCGGGAGCTACGAGCAGTACTTC	CASSIGSLSGSYEQYF
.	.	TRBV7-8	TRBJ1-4	TGTGCCAGCAACTCCCCGAGGCTCTATGAAAAACTGTCTTTT	CASNSPRLYEKLSF
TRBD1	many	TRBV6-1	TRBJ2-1	TGTGCCAGCAGGAAACGGGACAGGGGTCATGAGCAGTTCTTC	CASRKRDRGHEQFF
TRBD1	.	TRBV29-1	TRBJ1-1	TGCAGCGTTCTTACCGGGACAGGGAACACTGGAGCTATCTTT	CSVLTGTGNTGAIF
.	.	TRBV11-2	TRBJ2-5	TGTGCCAACAGCTTAGATCAGGGACCCCAGGAGACCCAGTACTTC	CANSLDQGPQETQYF
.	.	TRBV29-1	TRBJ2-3	TGCAATGTTGAAGCTAAGGACCGGGGTAAAGATACGCAGTATTTT	CNVEAKDRGKDTQYF
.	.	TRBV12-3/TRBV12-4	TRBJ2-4	TGTGCCAGGAGTCAAAATAGGTCGAACATTCAGTACTTC	CARSQNRSNIQYF
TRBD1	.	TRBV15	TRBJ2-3	TGTGCCACCAGCAACCGGGACAGGGGCACAGATACGCAGTATTTT	CATSNRDRGTDTQYF
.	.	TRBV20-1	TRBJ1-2	TGCAGTGCTAGACACCCCGGCGGGAATCGGTCGAGGGATGGCTACACCTTC	CSARHPGGNRSRDGYTF
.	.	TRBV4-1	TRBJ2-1	TGCGCCAGCACCCAGGTAGCGGAATACAATGAGCAGTCCTTC	CASTQVAEYNEQSF
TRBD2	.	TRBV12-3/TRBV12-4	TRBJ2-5	TGTGCCAGCAGAAGACTAGCGGGAGGGCCAAGAGCTGAAGGCCAGTACTTC	CASRRLAGGPRAEGQYF
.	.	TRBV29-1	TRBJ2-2	TGCAACGTTGGGCCCAGGGAAAGGACTGGGGAGCTGTTTTTT	CNVGPRERTGELFF